This T cell receptor beta chain was obtained from a study of T cell clonotyping in hematopoietic cell transplantation. At the level of the study: Recipient samples before transplant were obtained post-cytoreduction.

Data came from immunoSEQ multiplex PCR; TCRdb stores just in-frame clones and leaves some out. The table lists about 41,000 clones, roughly 80% of them singletons. V was clipped by 1 base and J by 1 base, with 10 bases between them. Germline values: CDR1 LGHNA, CDR2 YSLEER. This CDR3 spans 15 amino acids. As for this clone: Its antigen is undetermined.

Study observations and caveats: After transplant, recipient diversity fell while pathologically expanded clonotypes grew through day 180.

Noted time point: recipient sample about 28 days before transplant, after cytoreduction. Samples: about 28 days before transplant, then days 30, 100 and 180 after. The receptor was isolated from a man aged 60 to 75 with myelodysplastic syndrome. Some clones in this sample may be carry-over from other donors' samples. Sequencing was performed on peripheral blood mononuclear cells, taken before stem cell transplant. The chain couples TRBV4-3 to TRBJ1-2; no reliable D call. The CDR3 reads CASSQVGSFNYGYTF. The CDR3 bases are TGCGCCAGCAGCCAAGTGGGAAGTTTTAACTATGGCTACACCTTC.